A single sample gave rise to the 6 T cell receptor beta chains below, sequenced in a study of shared clonotypes between healthy human individuals. Assay: immunoSEQ multiplex PCR; the TCRdb copy retains only in-frame clones and omits some. The sample has 2 million to 2.5 million clones, 95% seen once; the top ten hold 0.13%. Specimen: naive CD4+ T cells sorted from blood. Documented subset: CD45RA+ positively selected. The receptors shown here come from a man aged 18 to 30 in good health.

The chain couples TRBV2 to TRBJ2-3; TRBD1 agrees at 7 bases. V gave up 6 bases and J gave up 4 bases; unmatched junction bases: 1. The CDR3 has 12 residues. Germline values: CDR1 SNHLY, CDR2 FYNNEI. The CDR3 loop is CASRGQPDTQYF. The CDR3 DNA sequence: TGTGCCAGCAGGGGACAGCCAGATACGCAGTATTTT.

In nucleotides, the CDR3 is TGCGCCAGCAGCTTGGGTCATGAAGGTCAGCCCCAGCATTTT. It yields the protein CASSLGHEGQPQHF. The rearrangement joins TRBV5-1 to TRBJ1-5; D not certain. The CDR3 covers 14 residues. The V gene's germline CDR1 is SGHRS and CDR2 YFSETQ. Trimming took off 0 bases at V and 6 bases at J, with 10 bases between the two ends.

J is TRBJ1-1 and V is TRBV25-1, with D possibly TRBD1 on 5 matching bases. The V end lost 3 bases, the J end lost 1 base, and 15 bases lay between the germline ends. CDR1 is MGHDK and CDR2 is SYGVNS in the germline V gene. The CDR3 consists of 16 residues. CDR3 residues: CASSEARPGWNTEAFF. DNA for the CDR3: TGTGCCAGCAGTGAGGCCCGGCCAGGGTGGAACACTGAAGCTTTCTTT. The whole variable domain, remainder taken from reference TRBV25-1 and TRBJ1-1, is EADIYQTPRYLVIGTGKKITLECSQTMGHDKMYWYQQDPGMELHLIHYSYGVNSTEKGDLSSESTVSRIRTEHFPLTLESARPSHTSQYLCASSEARPGWNTEAFFGQGTRLTVV.

As DNA, the CDR3 is TGTGCCAGCAGTATTATCGGGACAGGGTCCGCTGGCTACACCTTC. Protein product: CASSIIGTGSAGYTF. The chain joins TRBV25-1 to TRBJ1-2; 9 bases are a match to TRBD1. Germline V lookup: CDR1 MGHDK, CDR2 SYGVNS. This CDR3 has 15 residues. V trimming: 5 bases; J trimming: 7 bases; junction bases outside the gene matches: 11.

The J gene is TRBJ2-3, the V gene TRBV4-3; the D gene is possibly TRBD1 (6 bases). The V gene lost 5 bases and the J gene lost 5 bases, with 23 bases spanning the gap. The CDR3 extends over 17 amino acids. The V gene's germline CDR1 is LGHNA and CDR2 YSLEER. The CDR3 reads CASSVRGDRLAGDTQYF. In DNA form, the CDR3 reads TGCGCCAGCAGCGTCAGGGGTGACCGGTTGGCGGGAGATACGCAGTATTTT.

The chain combines TRBV6-5 with TRBJ1-4; perhaps TRBD1 as D (5 bases). Deletions cut 7 bases from V and 3 bases from J, with 6 bases between. CDR1 MNHEY and CDR2 SVGAGI come from the germline V gene. CDR3 length: 12 amino acids. CDR3 coding DNA: TGTGCCAGCATGGGGGCTAATGAAAAACTGTTTTTT. Translating it yields CASMGANEKLFF.